This T cell receptor beta chain came from a study of blood T cell repertoires in COVID-19. Study-level information: PBMCs, B-cell-depleted T cells, or T cells provided the cDNA or gDNA that made up the material.

CDR1 and CDR2 from the germline V gene are SEHNR and FQNEAQ (reference sequence). V lost 3 bases and J 1 base, leaving 9 bases between the germline ends. The CDR3 is 14 residues long. How the authors handled the data: It was from reference gene primer amplification that nucleated cell counts were estimated. The method was immunoSEQ multiplex PCR; TCRdb's version includes in-frame clones alone and lacks a portion of them. That table furnishes V, J and clone size, whereas the DNA furnished D and trimming. This repertoire shows about 160,000 clones, roughly 85% found once; its top ten account for 1% to 1.2%.

Sequenced: peripheral blood. The TCR sequence derives from a man aged 35 to 55 with acute or convalescent COVID-19. This sequence joins TRBV7-9 and TRBJ1-1; D not resolved. CDR3 in amino acids: CASSFSTTNTEAFF. As DNA, the CDR3 is TGTGCCAGCAGCTTCTCGACTACGAACACTGAAGCTTTCTTT.